The sequence of this T cell receptor (beta chain) was determined in a study of B cell selection in AIRE deficiency. Findings and limits, study-wide: About 30% of healthy-shared Treg TCRbeta sequences appeared in patient Tconv cells. TCRbeta-only data showed 30% to 45% of shared healthy Treg sequences in healthy Tconv. Shared Treg sequences were biased toward short CDR3s with few non-templated nucleotide insertions.

The sorted conventional CD4 T cells were gated as CD4+CD127+. Of note for this clone: Its antigen is not identified.

Only in-frame clones appear in the TCRdb table, and some are missing; sequencing was by immunoSEQ multiplex PCR. There are some 24,000 clones in the sample; 90% to 96% occur only once, and over 0.2% lies in the top ten. This sequence originates from a human donor in good health. Input material: CD4+CD127+ conventional T cells sorted from PBMCs.

The CDR3 nucleotides are TGTGCCAGCAGTGACCGGGGGTCGGAAGGCTACACCTTC. Amino acid sequence: CASSDRGSEGYTF. The V gene is TRBV6-1, the J gene TRBJ1-2, with D perhaps matching TRBD1 (5 bases). The CDR3 totals 13 residues. Germline CDR1 is MNHNS and CDR2 is SASEGT. Trimming removed 3 bases from V and 8 bases from J, with 13 bases in between.